Listed here is a single T cell receptor (beta chain). It has no known antigen specificity. Base qualities are not at hand, and no much larger clone is one base apart. This specimen comes from a study of persistence of HIV-infected CD4 T cells (dated by TCRdb to the early 2020s). Background on the whole study: Suppressive ART had been received by participants for a median of roughly 8 years. The study isolated CMV- and HIV-1 Gag-responding CD4+ T cells from ART-treated individuals to examine antigen-driven clonal expansion of HIV-1-infected cells. Anti-CD3/anti-CD28 stimulation activated a higher proportion of cells, with a lower memory fraction, than antigen stimulation. For the TCR cluster analysis across participants, about 8 participants were included for CMV and about 7 participants for Gag. Proviral sequencing was used to assess clonality among infected cells, whereas TCRbeta sequencing gauged the clonality of all cells within each sorted population. Peripheral blood samples of up to roughly 200 mL were collected at multiple time points, except for two participants, who underwent leukapheresis at a single time point.

The research as a whole found: Within the same sorted populations, how oligoclonal the TCRs were correlated with how oligoclonal the proviruses were. Few individuals were included in the study, and only a limited range of antigens was tested. Degenerate expanded CDR3beta sequences were enriched in antigen-responding cells, suggesting convergent selection of CD4+ responses to CMV and Gag. Restriction of bulk TCR analyses to the rare CMV-responding cells that actually carried HIV-1 proviruses was not possible. Significantly lower TCRbeta richness was observed in CMV- and Gag-responding cells than in anti-CD3/anti-CD28-responding cells, and higher oligoclonality was observed in CMV-responding cells than in CD3/CD28-stimulated and Gag-responding cells.

The germline V end is reduced by 3 bases and the J end by 0 bases; junction bases left unmatched: 7. There are 16 amino acids in the CDR3, from cysteine to phenylalanine inclusive. The sequence is cut down to CDR3 DNA, 48 bases in frame from base 1. CDR1 and CDR2 were assigned from the germline V gene (reference sequence) as LNHDA and SQIVND. TCRbeta repertoires were sequenced from genomic DNA with the immunoSEQ hsTCRB assay version 4 in survey mode. For TCRbeta sequencing, genomic DNA was diluted to 10 ng/uL, and up to roughly 1 ug was used per sample. Concerning the study's data processing: ImmunoSeq Analyzer 3.0 was used for analysis of TCRbeta data, and diversity was computed on productive nucleotide rearrangements. The improved Chao index was used to estimate lower-bound TCR diversity, and the Gini coefficient was used to estimate clonality using the Immunarch R package. Different nucleotide rearrangements encoding the same CDR3beta amino acid sequence were counted as distinct clonotypes. Differential abundance analysis found TCRbeta sequences that were significantly enriched in antigen-responding cells compared with anti-CD3/anti-CD28-activated cells. TCRs were clustered by predicted peptide-MHC specificity with GLIPH2, both within individual participants and across merged participant data sets. TCRdb's version of the immuneACCESS table is confined to in-frame rearrangements and falls short of the full clone set. An unresolved V gene accounts for under half of the shortfall where checked; the remainder is of unknown origin. V and J calls and clone size are those listed in that table; D and trimming were worked out from the DNA. Recorded for this sample are tens of thousands of clones; less than 90% of them occurred a single time. Together, the top ten hold 0.4% to 0.6% of the sample.

The sample's treatment or condition, from its label and the paper: suppressive antiretroviral therapy. As a nonspecific positive control representing the CD4+ T cell repertoire, cells were stimulated with anti-CD3/anti-CD28 magnetic beads. Sorting of responding CD4+ T cells was based on upregulation of both CD40 ligand and CD69. HIV-1-infected adults in whom suppressive ART had been started during chronic infection were enrolled as participants. Participants had undetectable plasma HIV-1 RNA below 50 copies/mL for at least 4 years. To be included, participants needed a CD4+ T cell count above 400 cells/uL and a positive CMV serology. Before stimulation, PBMCs were isolated using density centrifugation and depleted of CD8+ T cells. Stimulation of CD8-depleted PBMCs was carried out for more than 15 hours with anti-CD28/CD49d costimulation, CD40-blocking antibody and enfuvirtide, to prevent new infections. Cell sorting was performed on a Beckman Coulter MoFlo Legacy or XDP sorter, and dead cells were excluded with propidium iodide. Genomic DNA was extracted with the QIAamp DNA Mini Kit for samples above one million cells, otherwise with the Quick-DNA Microprep Kit.

The sequencing used CD4+ T cells sorted from PBMCs after approximately 20-hour stimulation, collected from a patient who received antiretroviral therapy. The sample's cell subset or site, from its label and the paper: CD40L+CD69+ CD4 T cells responding to anti-CD3/anti-CD28 beads, representing the overall repertoire. This receptor was obtained from an adult woman with HIV who was CMV-seropositive. The chain was built from TRBV19 and TRBJ1-2, with 7 junctional bases fitting TRBD1. This receptor has the CDR3 CASSIRRQGSNYGYTF. The DNA is as follows: TGTGCCAGTAGTATCCGGCGACAGGGCTCTAACTATGGCTACACCTTC.